The T cell receptor (beta chain) under discussion was sequenced for a study of control samples from healthy donors and cancer patients (dated by TCRdb to 2020 to 2022). A remark on this clone: There is no known antigen for this receptor.

V lost 3 bases and J lost 3 bases; the stretch between them is 13 bases long. The germline V gene sets CDR1 to SGHDT and CDR2 to YYEEEE. The cysteine opens and the phenylalanine closes a CDR3 of 14 amino acids. The entry retains the CDR3 DNA only, 42 bases that are in frame from base 1. The library was prepared using the immunoSEQ multiplex PCR assay. Imported from immuneACCESS, the table was reduced by TCRdb to in-frame sequences with V and J called. These copies leave out some clones; in studies compared against another copy, an unresolved V gene accounts for under half, and the cause of the remainder is not known. For this sample, the table gives approximately 190,000 clones. The ten largest clones take up roughly 2% of the sample.

Sample: blood. The chain is encoded by TRBV5-6 joined to TRBJ2-7; the D gene is possibly TRBD1, with 6 bases matching. The clonotype comes from a woman in her twenties or thirties in good health. The CDR3 loop reads CASSSQGVGYEQYF. At the DNA level, the sequence is TGTGCCAGCAGCTCACAGGGAGTGGGCTACGAGCAGTACTTC.